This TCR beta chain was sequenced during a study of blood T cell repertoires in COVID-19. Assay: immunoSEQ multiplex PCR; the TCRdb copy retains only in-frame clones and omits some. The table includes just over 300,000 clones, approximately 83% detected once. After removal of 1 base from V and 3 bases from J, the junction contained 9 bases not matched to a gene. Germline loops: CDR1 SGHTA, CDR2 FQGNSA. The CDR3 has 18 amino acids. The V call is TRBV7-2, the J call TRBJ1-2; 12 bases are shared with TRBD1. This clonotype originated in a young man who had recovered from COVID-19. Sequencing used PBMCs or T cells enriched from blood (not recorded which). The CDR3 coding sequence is TGTGCCAGCAGCTTAGGATCCGGGACAGGGGGCCGGGACTATGGCTACACCTTC. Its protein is CASSLGSGTGGRDYGYTF.